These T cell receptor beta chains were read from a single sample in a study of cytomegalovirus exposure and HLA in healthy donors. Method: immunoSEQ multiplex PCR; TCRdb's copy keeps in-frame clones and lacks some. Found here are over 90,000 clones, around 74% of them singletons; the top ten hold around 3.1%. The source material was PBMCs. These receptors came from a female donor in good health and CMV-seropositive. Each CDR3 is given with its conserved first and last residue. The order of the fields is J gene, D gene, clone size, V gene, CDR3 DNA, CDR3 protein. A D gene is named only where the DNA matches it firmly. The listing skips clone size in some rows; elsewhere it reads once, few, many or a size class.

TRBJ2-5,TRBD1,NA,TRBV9,TGTGCCAGCAGCCCAGGTTCGACAGGGGGTATAGAGACCCAGTACTTC,CASSPGSTGGIETQYF
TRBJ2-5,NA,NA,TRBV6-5,TGTGCCAGCAGGAGAACAGGTATCGAGACCCAGTACTTC,CASRRTGIETQYF
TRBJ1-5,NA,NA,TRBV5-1,TGCGCCAGCAGCTTGAGGCCAGGGGATCAGCCCCAGCATTTT,CASSLRPGDQPQHF
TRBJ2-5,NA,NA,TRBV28,TGTGCCAGCAGCCAAGACAGGCTACAAGAGACCCAGTACTTC,CASSQDRLQETQYF
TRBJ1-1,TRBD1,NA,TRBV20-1,TGCAGTGCTAAGGACAGGGAAGCTTTCTTT,CSAKDREAFF
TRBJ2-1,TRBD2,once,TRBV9,TGTGCCAGCAGTGTTAGCGGGAGTGACGTCAATGAGCAGTTCTTC,CASSVSGSDVNEQFF
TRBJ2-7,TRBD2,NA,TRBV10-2,TGCGCCAGCAGTGAATCCTACCAGCGGGGTTACTACTACGAGCAGTACTTC,CASSESYQRGYYYEQYF
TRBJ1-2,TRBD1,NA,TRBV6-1,TGTGCCAGCAGTGAGACAGGGATTAACTATGGCTACACCTTC,CASSETGINYGYTF
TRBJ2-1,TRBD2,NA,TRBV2,TGTGCCAGCAGTGATCGTGGACTAGCGGCCTACAATGAGCAGTTCTTC,CASSDRGLAAYNEQFF
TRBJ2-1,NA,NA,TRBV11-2,TGTGCCAGCAGCTTCCGGGACACGGCGTTCTTC,CASSFRDTAFF
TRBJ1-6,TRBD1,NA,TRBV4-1,TGCGCCAGCAGCCAACAGACAGGGTTTTATTACTCACCCCTCCACTTT,CASSQQTGFYYSPLHF
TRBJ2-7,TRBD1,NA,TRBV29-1,TGCAGCGTTGAAGTCACCGGGACAGCCGCCTACGAGCAGTACTTC,CSVEVTGTAAYEQYF
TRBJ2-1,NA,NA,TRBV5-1,TGCGCCAGCAGCTTACAGGGTACCAATGAGCAGTTCTTC,CASSLQGTNEQFF
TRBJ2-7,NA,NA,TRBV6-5,TGTGCCAGCAGTTACTCGAGGGGGTCCGAGCAGTACTTC,CASSYSRGSEQYF
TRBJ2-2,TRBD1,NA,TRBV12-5,TGTGCTAGTGGTTTAGAGGGGGCTATGAACACCGGGGAGCTGTTTTTT,CASGLEGAMNTGELFF
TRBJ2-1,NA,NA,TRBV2,TGTGCCAGCAGTGTTGCCCGACGAGGGAATGAGCAGTTCTTC,CASSVARRGNEQFF
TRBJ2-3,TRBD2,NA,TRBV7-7,TGTGCTAGCAGCCCCACCCTAAGCGGGGGGCACACAGATACGCAGTATTTT,CASSPTLSGGHTDTQYF
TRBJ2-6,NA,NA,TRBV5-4,TGTGCCAGCAGCCTCCCTTCTGGGGCCAACGTCCTGACTTTC,CASSLPSGANVLTF